The 6 T cell receptor beta chains presented below share a single source sample, sequenced in a study of low-dose radiotherapy and immunotherapy resistance in tumors. TRAV and TRBV primers primed cDNA for both TCRalpha and TCRbeta. The authors ran 15 to 20 PCR cycles to amplify TCRs with a constant-region primer and V-primer adapter. One entry per CDR3 protein, called by TCRdb with MiXCR from the reads. Of tens of thousands of distinct CDR3 sequences listed, 20% to 25% are singletons. Time point indicated: after trial treatment. Treatment: LDRT plus nivolumab, ipilimumab, low-dose cyclophosphamide and aspirin (RACIN trial). The sequencing here drew on PBMCs, taken after low-dose radiotherapy plus immunotherapy. The receptors here all came from a female donor with ovarian cancer.

This clonotype has a count of ten or more. J is TRBJ2-4 and V is TRBV20-1, with D hard to call. Germline V gene lookup returns CDR1 DFQATT and CDR2 SNEGSKA (reference sequence). Trimming took off 0 bases at V and 0 bases at J, with 9 bases between the two ends. The CDR3 is made up of 15 amino acids. The CDR3 region is CSARDSNLAKNIQYF. Written as DNA, the CDR3 is TGCAGTGCTAGAGATTCAAATCTAGCCAAAAACATTCAGTACTTC.

This clonotype was seen many times. The genes are TRBV24-1 and TRBJ2-1, with D uncertain. V gave up 5 bases and J gave up 9 bases, with 10 bases separating them. CDR3 length: 12 residues. Germline V gene sequence: CDR1 KGHDR, CDR2 SFDVKD. The CDR3 spells CATSVGTGEQFF. The CDR3 coding sequence is TGTGCCACCAGTGTGGGTACGGGTGAGCAGTTCTTC.

The sample holds one count of this clonotype. The CDR3 loop is CASSLVTGGYTDTQYF. In DNA form, the CDR3 reads TGTGCCAGCAGCTTGGTAACGGGAGGGTACACAGATACGCAGTATTTT. The J gene is TRBJ2-3, the V gene TRBV5-6, with 8 bases lining up with TRBD2. This CDR3 contains 16 residues. J was trimmed by 2 bases and V by 0 bases; bases with no gene match: 5. Germline V gene lookup returns CDR1 SGHDT and CDR2 YYEEEE.

This clonotype has just a few counts. This sequence joins TRBV5-1 and TRBJ1-2; TRBD1 is a possible D gene (6 bases). Germline CDR1 reads SGHRS; CDR2 reads YFSETQ. This CDR3 has 14 amino acids. The V end was cut by 5 bases, the J end by 4 bases, with 15 bases between. This chain's CDR3 is CASSSGETFYGYTF. CDR3 in DNA: TGCGCCAGCAGTTCAGGGGAGACCTTCTATGGCTACACCTTC.

There are many counts of this clonotype. The chain combines TRBV5-6 with TRBJ1-2; TRBD1 matches at 7 bases. This CDR3 spans 15 amino acids. Germline-derived CDR1 and CDR2 are SGHDT and YYEEEE. J was trimmed by 0 bases and V by 4 bases; bases with no gene match: 6. The CDR3 nucleotides read TGTGCCAGCAGCAGGGGACAGCTGTCTAACTATGGCTACACCTTC. Residues: CASSRGQLSNYGYTF.

This clonotype has just a few counts. The chain has TRBV20-1 and TRBJ1-6; D might be TRBD1 (5 bases). V shed 6 bases and J shed 9 bases, with 21 bases lying between them. The CDR3 totals 15 residues. Germline V lookup: CDR1 DFQATT, CDR2 SNEGSKA (reference sequence). In DNA form, the CDR3 reads TGCAGTGCCGCGGGGCGGGGGGGGTCAGGTTCACCCCTCCACTTT. Its protein product is CSAAGRGGSGSPLHF.